The clone carrying this T cell receptor (beta chain) was seen a handful of times. Its antigen is unidentified. The source of the sample is a study of OX40 agonist ivuxolimab in advanced cancers. Cycle 7 day 1, cycle 4 day 1, and baseline were the timepoints at which blood was sampled. This table comes from immunoSEQ multiplex PCR, and its TCRdb copy is limited to in-frame clones, with some not included. Of about 19,000 clones detected, about 74% appear once; the ten largest clones hold approximately 24%. Study-level findings and limits: Among the lowest peripheral clonal expansion occurred in 0.1-3.0 mg/kg partial responders. Among the nonresponders, some also had low normalized T-cell clonal expansion.

The source material was CD4+ or CD8+ T cells sorted from blood, sampled in a trial of the OX40 agonist ivuxolimab. The TCR comes from an adult with an advanced solid tumor such as melanoma, head and neck, liver or kidney cancer.

The DNA of the CDR3 is TGTGCCAGCAGCGTTTTTGCGACCGGGACTAGCGGGGGCCCCGCGGATACGCAGTATTTT. This gives the protein CASSVFATGTSGGPADTQYF. The chain has TRBV9 and TRBJ2-3; 14 nucleotides align to TRBD2. The trim removed 2 bases at V and 6 bases at J, leaving 17 bases unmatched. From germline, CDR1 is SGDLS and CDR2 YYNGEE. The CDR3 has 20 amino acids.